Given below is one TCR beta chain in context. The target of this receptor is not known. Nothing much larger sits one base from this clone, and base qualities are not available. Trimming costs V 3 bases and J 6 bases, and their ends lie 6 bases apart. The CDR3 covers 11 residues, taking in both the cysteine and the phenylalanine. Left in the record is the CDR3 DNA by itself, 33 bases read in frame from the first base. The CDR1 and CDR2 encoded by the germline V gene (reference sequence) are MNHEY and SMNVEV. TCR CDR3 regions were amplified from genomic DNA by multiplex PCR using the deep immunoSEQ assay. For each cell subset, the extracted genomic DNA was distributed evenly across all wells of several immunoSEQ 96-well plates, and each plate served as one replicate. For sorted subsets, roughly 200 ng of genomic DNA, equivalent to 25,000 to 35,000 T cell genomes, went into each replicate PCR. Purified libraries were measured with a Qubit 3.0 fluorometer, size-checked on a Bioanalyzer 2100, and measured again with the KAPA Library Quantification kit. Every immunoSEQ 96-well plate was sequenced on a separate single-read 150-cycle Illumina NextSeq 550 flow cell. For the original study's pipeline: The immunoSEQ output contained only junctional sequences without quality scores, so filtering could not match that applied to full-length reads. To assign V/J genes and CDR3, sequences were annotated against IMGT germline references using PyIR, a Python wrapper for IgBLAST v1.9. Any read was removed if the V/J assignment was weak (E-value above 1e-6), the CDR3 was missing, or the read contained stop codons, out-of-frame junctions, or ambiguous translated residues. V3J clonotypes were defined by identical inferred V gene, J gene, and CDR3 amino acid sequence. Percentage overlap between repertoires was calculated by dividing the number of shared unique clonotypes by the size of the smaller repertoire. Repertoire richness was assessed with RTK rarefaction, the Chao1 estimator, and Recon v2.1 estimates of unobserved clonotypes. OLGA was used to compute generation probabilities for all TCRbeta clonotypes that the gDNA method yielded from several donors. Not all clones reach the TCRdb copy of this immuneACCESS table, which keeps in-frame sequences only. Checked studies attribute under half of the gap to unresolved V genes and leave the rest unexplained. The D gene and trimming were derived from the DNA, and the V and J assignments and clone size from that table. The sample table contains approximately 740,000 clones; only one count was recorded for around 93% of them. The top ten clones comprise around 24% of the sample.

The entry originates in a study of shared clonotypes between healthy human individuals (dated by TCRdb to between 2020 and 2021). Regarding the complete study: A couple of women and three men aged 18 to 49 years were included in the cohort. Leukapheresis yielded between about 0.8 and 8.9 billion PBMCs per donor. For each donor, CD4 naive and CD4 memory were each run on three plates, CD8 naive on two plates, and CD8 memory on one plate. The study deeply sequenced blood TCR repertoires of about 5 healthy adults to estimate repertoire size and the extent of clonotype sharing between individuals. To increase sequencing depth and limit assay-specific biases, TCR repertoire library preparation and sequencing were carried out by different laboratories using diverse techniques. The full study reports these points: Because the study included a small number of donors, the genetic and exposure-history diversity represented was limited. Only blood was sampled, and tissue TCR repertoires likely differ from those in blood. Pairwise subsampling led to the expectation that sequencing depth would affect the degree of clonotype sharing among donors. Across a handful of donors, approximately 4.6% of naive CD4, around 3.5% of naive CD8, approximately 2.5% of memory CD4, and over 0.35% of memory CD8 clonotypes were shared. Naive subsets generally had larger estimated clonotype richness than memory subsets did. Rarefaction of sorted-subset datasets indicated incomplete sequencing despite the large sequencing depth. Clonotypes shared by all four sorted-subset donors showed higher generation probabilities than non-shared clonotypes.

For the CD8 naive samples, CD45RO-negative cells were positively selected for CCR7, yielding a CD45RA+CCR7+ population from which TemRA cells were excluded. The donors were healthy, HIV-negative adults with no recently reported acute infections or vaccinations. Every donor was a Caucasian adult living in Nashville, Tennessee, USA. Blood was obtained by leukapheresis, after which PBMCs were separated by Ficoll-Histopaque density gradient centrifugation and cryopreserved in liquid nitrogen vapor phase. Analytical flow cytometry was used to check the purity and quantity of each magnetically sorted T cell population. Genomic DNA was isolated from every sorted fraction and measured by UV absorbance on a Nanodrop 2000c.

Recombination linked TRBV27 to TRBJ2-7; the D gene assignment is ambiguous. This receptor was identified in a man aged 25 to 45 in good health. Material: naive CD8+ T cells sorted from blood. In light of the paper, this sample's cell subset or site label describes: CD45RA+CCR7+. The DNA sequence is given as TGTGCCAGCAGTTTCGGCATCGAGCAGTACTTC. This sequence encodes CASSFGIEQYF.